The next 4 T cell receptor beta chains were all read from a single sample in a study of shared clonotypes between healthy human individuals. Using immunoSEQ multiplex PCR, the repertoire was profiled, and TCRdb retains in-frame clones only, with some absent. The sample records about 600,000 clones, about 95% being singletons. Selected positively for CCR7 and CD45RO-negative, naive CD8 cells excluded terminally differentiated effector memory CD45RA+ cells. The sequenced sample consisted of naive CD8+ T cells sorted from blood. The receptors derive from a woman aged 25-40 years in good health.

The rearrangement links TRBV14 to TRBJ2-7; D uncertain. Germline loops: CDR1 SGHDN, CDR2 FVKESK. The CDR3 totals 13 residues. The V and J ends lost 0 bases and 7 bases respectively, with 10 bases between them. CDR3 residues: CASSQDALREQYF. CDR3 coding DNA: TGTGCCAGCAGCCAAGATGCCCTCCGGGAGCAGTACTTC.

This chain joins TRBV6-5 and TRBJ1-3; D unresolved. Germline-derived CDR1 and CDR2 are MNHEY and SVGAGI. CDR3 size: 15 residues. The V end lost 0 bases, the J end lost 4 bases, and 10 bases lay between the germline ends. The CDR3 sequence: CASSYSSSTGNTIYF. The CDR3, as DNA: TGTGCCAGCAGTTACTCGAGTTCTACGGGAAACACCATATATTTT.

V gene TRBV7-6 combines with J gene TRBJ2-2; TRBD2 matches at 7 bases. This CDR3 contains 16 residues. CDR1 and CDR2 from the germline V gene are SGHVS and FNYEAQ. J gave up 0 bases and V 5 bases, and 6 bases lay outside the gene matches. CDR3 nucleotides: TGTGCCAGCAGCGCGCTGGCGGGAGCGAACACCGGGGAGCTGTTTTTT. Amino acids: CASSALAGANTGELFF.

This clone was counted once. The genes are TRBV4-1 and TRBJ2-1; D unresolved. The length of the CDR3 is 14 residues. Per germline, CDR1 MGHRA and CDR2 YSYEKL. V was trimmed by 0 bases and J by 8 bases, leaving 11 bases between them. CDR3 loop: CASSQDPDSDEQFF. CDR3 sequence (DNA): TGCGCCAGCAGCCAAGATCCAGACTCAGATGAGCAGTTCTTC.